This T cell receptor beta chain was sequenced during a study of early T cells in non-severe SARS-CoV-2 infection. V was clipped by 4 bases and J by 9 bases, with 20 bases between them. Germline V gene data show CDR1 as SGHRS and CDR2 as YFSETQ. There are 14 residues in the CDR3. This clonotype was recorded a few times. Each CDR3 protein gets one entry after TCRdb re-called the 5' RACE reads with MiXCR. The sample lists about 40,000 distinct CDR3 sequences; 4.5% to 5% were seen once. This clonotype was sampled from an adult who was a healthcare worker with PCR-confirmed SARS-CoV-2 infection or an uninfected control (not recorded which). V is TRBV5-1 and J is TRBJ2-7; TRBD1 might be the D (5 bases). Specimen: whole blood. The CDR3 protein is CASSPDSALFGQYF. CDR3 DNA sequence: TGCGCCAGCAGCCCCGACAGCGCCCTGTTTGGGCAGTACTTC.